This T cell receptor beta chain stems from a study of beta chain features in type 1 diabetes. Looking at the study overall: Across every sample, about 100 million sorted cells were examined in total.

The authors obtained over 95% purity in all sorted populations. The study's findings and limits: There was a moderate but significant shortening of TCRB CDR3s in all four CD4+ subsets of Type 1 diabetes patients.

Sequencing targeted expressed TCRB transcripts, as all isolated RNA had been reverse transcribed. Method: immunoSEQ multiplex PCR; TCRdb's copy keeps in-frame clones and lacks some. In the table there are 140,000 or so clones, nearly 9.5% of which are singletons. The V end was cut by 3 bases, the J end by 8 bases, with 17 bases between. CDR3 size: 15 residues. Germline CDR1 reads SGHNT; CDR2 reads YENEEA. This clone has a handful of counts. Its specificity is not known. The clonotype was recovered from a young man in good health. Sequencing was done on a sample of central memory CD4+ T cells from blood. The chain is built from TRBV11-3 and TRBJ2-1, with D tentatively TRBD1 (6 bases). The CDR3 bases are TGTGCCAGCAGCTTTGGGGGCTTGATTACTCATGAGCAGTTCTTC. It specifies CASSFGGLITHEQFF.